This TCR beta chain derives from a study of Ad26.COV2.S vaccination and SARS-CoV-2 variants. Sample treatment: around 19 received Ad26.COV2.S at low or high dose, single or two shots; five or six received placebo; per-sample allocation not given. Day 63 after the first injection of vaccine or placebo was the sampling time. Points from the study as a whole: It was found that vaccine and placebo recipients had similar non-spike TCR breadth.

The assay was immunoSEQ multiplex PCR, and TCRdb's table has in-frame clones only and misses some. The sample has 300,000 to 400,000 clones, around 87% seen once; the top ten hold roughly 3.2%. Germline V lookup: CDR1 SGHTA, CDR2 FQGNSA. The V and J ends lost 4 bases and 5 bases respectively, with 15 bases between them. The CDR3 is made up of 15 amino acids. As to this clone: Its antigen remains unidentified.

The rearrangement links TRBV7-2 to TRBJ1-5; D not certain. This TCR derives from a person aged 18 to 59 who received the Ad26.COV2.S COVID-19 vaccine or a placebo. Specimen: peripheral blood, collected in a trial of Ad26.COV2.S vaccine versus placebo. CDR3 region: CASSSPFERDQPQHF. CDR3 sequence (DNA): TGTGCCAGCAGCTCCCCCTTTGAAAGAGATCAGCCCCAGCATTTT.